This TCR beta chain was captured in a study of OX40 agonist ivuxolimab in advanced cancers. Looking at the study overall: Ivuxolimab was a fully human IgG2 agonistic monoclonal antibody targeting the costimulatory receptor OX40 (CD134). Intravenous ivuxolimab was administered to patients every 2 weeks at six dose levels: 0.01, 0.1, 0.3, 1.5, 3 and 10 mg/kg. Of the roughly 54 patients in dose escalation, about 20 had hepatocellular carcinoma, around 15 had melanoma, 9 had renal cell carcinoma and 9 had head and neck cancer. The dose-escalation cohort was roughly 80% male with a mean age of roughly 60 years, ranging from roughly 23 to 90. Patients were allowed to have had prior anti-PD-1, anti-PD-L1 or anti-CTLA-4 therapy, and around 43% of the dose-escalation patients had been treated with checkpoint inhibitors. Partial responses were achieved by three dose-escalation patients, of whom one had hepatocellular carcinoma and two had cutaneous melanoma. Peripheral TCRbeta sequencing aimed to test whether ivuxolimab altered TCR sequence diversity and caused clonal T-cell expansion. The paper covers the monotherapy dose-escalation part of the phase I ivuxolimab trial, which included N of about 50 patients.

For sequencing of the TCRbeta CDR3 region, genomic DNA was extracted from the sorted cells. The immunoSEQ Assay was used for sequencing of TCRbeta CDR3 regions. TCRdb took over this immuneACCESS table, retaining in-frame rearrangements with V and J assigned. Such tables are incomplete; in checked studies, under half of the missing clones stem from an unresolved V gene, and the remainder is unexplained. Across this sample there are about 68,000 clones, with approximately 81% seen only once. Jointly, the top ten make up 0.6% to 0.85% of the sample. Notes on this clone: Which antigen it targets is not known. No per-base quality is available; no much larger clone lies one base away.

Findings and caveats that apply to the study as a whole: In the 0.1-3.0 mg/kg groups, partial responders were among the patients with the lowest normalized peripheral clonal expansion, particularly in CD8+ T cells. Which antigens the clonally expanded peripheral T cells were specific for was not determined. On average, CD8+ T cells showed more expanded clones than CD4+ T cells after ivuxolimab. Low levels of normalized T-cell clonal expansion were also seen in some patients who did not respond. At doses from 0.1 to 3.0 mg/kg, clonal expansion was seen in both CD4+ and CD8+ blood T cells between baseline and week 6.

Patients with autoimmune disease history or receiving systemic immunosuppression were excluded from the trial. Peripheral blood for TCR sequencing was collected from all dose cohorts at baseline, on cycle 4 day 1, and on cycle 7 day 1. Samples were obtained from an open-label, multicenter, first-in-human phase I dose-escalation trial of ivuxolimab. Adults with locally advanced or metastatic melanoma, renal cell carcinoma, hepatocellular carcinoma or head and neck squamous cell carcinoma were enrolled in the trial. Before TCR sequencing, CD4+ T cells and CD8+ T cells from peripheral blood were sorted into separate populations. From the cysteine up to the phenylalanine, the CDR3 has a length of 13 residues. Only the CDR3 portion is preserved as DNA: 39 bases, with reading frame beginning at the first base. In the germline V gene, CDR1 corresponds to SGHRS and CDR2 to YFSETQ. V gives up 0 bases and J gives up 2 bases, and the segment between their germline ends measures 5 bases.

Rearrangement joined TRBV5-1 to TRBJ2-5; confidence is insufficient to name the D gene. The sequence came from an adult with an advanced solid tumor such as melanoma, head and neck, liver or kidney cancer. Material: CD4+ or CD8+ T cells sorted from blood, obtained in a trial of the OX40 agonist ivuxolimab. CDR3 sequence: CASSLDTQETQYF. The nucleotides read TGCGCCAGCAGCTTGGACACACAAGAGACCCAGTACTTC.